One and the same sample provided the 17 T cell receptor beta chains below, sequenced in a study of T cell repertoires in cytomegalovirus infection. One entry per CDR3 protein, called by TCRdb with MiXCR from the reads. The sample lists around 350,000 distinct CDR3 sequences; around 18% were seen once. The sample taken for sequencing was PBMCs. Source of these receptors: a human donor in good health (CMV status not recorded). Some clones in this sample may be carry-over from other donors' samples.

This clonotype came up many times. This chain links TRBV7-2 with TRBJ2-7, with TRBD1 identical over 7 bases. Per the germline V gene, CDR1 is SGHTA and CDR2 is FQGNSA. V was clipped by 4 bases and J by 3 bases; unmatched bases: 9. The CDR3 has 15 amino acids. The CDR3 region has the DNA TGTGCCAGCAGCTCCCCTTGGACAGGAGACTACGAGCAGTACTTC. Protein: CASSSPWTGDYEQYF.

The chain is built from TRBV2 and TRBJ1-2; tentatively, D is TRBD1 (6 bases). This CDR3 spans 13 amino acids. Germline V gives CDR1 SNHLY, CDR2 FYNNEI. The V and J ends lost 6 bases and 8 bases respectively, with 16 bases between them. DNA for the CDR3: TGTGCCAGCAGCGAACAGGGTTTTGGAGGCTACACCTTC. It encodes CASSEQGFGGYTF.

This clonotype was observed at least ten times. J is TRBJ2-5 and V is TRBV7-8; 9 nucleotides agree with TRBD2. CDR3 size: 16 residues. J gave up 1 base and V 0 bases, and 3 bases lay outside the gene matches. The germline V gene encodes CDR1 SGHVS and CDR2 FQNEAQ. For the CDR3, the DNA is TGTGCCAGCAGCTTAGCGGCGGGAGGGTTCCAAGAGACCCAGTACTTC. It encodes CASSLAAGGFQETQYF. The full variable domain, with the rest looked up from reference TRBV7-8 and TRBJ2-5, is GAGVSQSPRYKVAKRGQDVALRCDPISGHVSLFWYQQALGQGPEFLTYFQNEAQLDKSGLPSDRFFAERPEGSVSTLKIQRTQQEDSAVYLCASSLAAGGFQETQYFGPGTRLLVL.

The chain couples TRBV6-5 to TRBJ1-3; TRBD1 might be the D (6 bases). The CDR3 is made up of 16 amino acids. The V gene's germline CDR1 is MNHEY and CDR2 SVGAGI. Between the trimmed V and J ends, which lost 0 bases and 2 bases, there was a span of 11 bases. This chain's CDR3 is CASSYSRGRTGNTIYF. In DNA, the CDR3 is TGTGCCAGCAGTTACTCGCGGGGGCGAACTGGAAACACCATATATTTT.

The rearrangement links TRBV30 to TRBJ2-5; tentative D call: TRBD2 (7 bases). Trimming pared 0 bases from V and 4 bases from J, leaving 12 bases between. Germline V lookup: CDR1 GTSNPN, CDR2 SVGIG (reference sequence). The CDR3 loop spans 14 amino acids. CDR3 loop: CAWSVHGGAETQYF. In DNA, the CDR3 is TGTGCCTGGAGTGTACATGGGGGGGCAGAGACCCAGTACTTC.

This clonotype was observed a handful of times. This chain joins TRBV19 and TRBJ2-1; D is ambiguous. The CDR3 is made up of 11 amino acids. V dropped 4 bases and J dropped 14 bases, with 12 bases sitting between them. The germline gives CDR1 LNHDA, CDR2 SQIVND (reference sequence). For the CDR3, the DNA is TGTGCCAGTAGTACTAATGCTGGGAAGTTCTTC. It is translated as CASSTNAGKFF.

Details on this clonotype: This may arise from a read error, as a much more abundant clone is one base away. The chain uses TRBV12-3 or TRBV12-4 and TRBJ1-1; 9 nucleotides match TRBD1. The CDR3 loop spans 17 amino acids. Trimming removed 3 bases from V and 5 bases from J; junction bases left unmatched: 13. In nucleotides, the CDR3 is TGTGCCAGCAGTTTTCATAGTTGGACAGGGGATGAAACTGAAGCTTTCTTT. Amino acids: CASSFHSWTGDETEAFF.

CDR3 nucleotides: TGTGCCAGCATGCGGATAAACACTGAAGCTTTCTTT. It yields the protein CASMRINTEAFF. The chain joins TRBV7-2 to TRBJ1-1; no reliable D call. Between the trimmed V and J ends, which lost 7 bases and 2 bases, there was a span of 8 bases. CDR3 length equals 12 residues. Germline lookup yields CDR1 SGHTA and CDR2 FQGNSA.

This clonotype was seen more than once but under ten times. The chain joins TRBV19 to TRBJ2-1, with TRBD1 as a possible D gene (6 bases). CDR1 and CDR2 (germline): LNHDA, SQIVND (reference sequence). Trimming removed 3 bases at V and 8 bases at J, with 14 bases between. The CDR3 has 14 residues. The CDR3 sequence is CASSIGTPVHEQFF. In DNA form, the CDR3 reads TGTGCCAGTAGTATCGGGACACCAGTCCATGAGCAGTTCTTC.

V gene TRBV6-6 combines with J gene TRBJ2-3, with TRBD2 matching 9 bases. The length of the CDR3 is 17 residues. Per the germline V gene, CDR1 is MNHNY and CDR2 is SVGAGI (reference sequence). V gave up 6 bases and J gave up 1 base; unmatched junction bases: 11. CDR3 sequence reads: CASSPRRLAAGTDTQYF. The CDR3 region has the DNA TGTGCCAGCAGCCCCCGGCGACTAGCGGCTGGCACAGATACGCAGTATTTT.

This clonotype came up many times. The chain couples TRBV7-9 to TRBJ1-6; the D gene is possibly TRBD1 (5 bases). V shed 1 base and J shed 10 bases, with 8 bases lying between them. The CDR3 consists of 13 residues. Germline V gene sequence: CDR1 SEHNR, CDR2 FQNEAQ (reference sequence). The CDR3: CASSLGGVSPLHF. The CDR3 DNA reads as TGTGCCAGCAGCTTAGGGGGGGTGTCACCCCTCCACTTT.

The chain joins TRBV10-3 to TRBJ1-1; D gene uncertain. V gave up 5 bases and J gave up 3 bases, with 13 bases separating them. The CDR3 sequence is 14 residues long. Germline V gene sequence: CDR1 ENHRY, CDR2 SYGVKD. DNA of the CDR3: TGTGCCATCAGTCCGAGTTGGAGGGACACTGAAGCTTTCTTT. This gives the protein CAISPSWRDTEAFF.

This clonotype came up a few times. The J gene is TRBJ1-5, the V gene TRBV28, with D unclear. Germline V gene lookup returns CDR1 MDHEN and CDR2 SYDVKM. Between the trimmed V and J ends, which lost 1 base and 0 bases, there was a span of 4 bases. The CDR3 covers 14 residues. The CDR3 DNA is TGTGCCAGCAGTTTATCGGATAGCAATCAGCCCCAGCATTTT. Protein: CASSLSDSNQPQHF.

The sample holds a few counts of this clonotype. The chain carries TRBV28 and TRBJ2-7; 10 bases match TRBD1. The CDR3 contains 18 residues. From germline, CDR1 is MDHEN and CDR2 SYDVKM. V shed 5 bases, J shed 7 bases, and the junction held 20 bases outside the gene matches. In DNA form, the CDR3 reads TGTGCCAGCAGTCCCACTTCATCCCCGGGACAGGGGACGGGAGAGCAGTACTTC. Its translation: CASSPTSSPGQGTGEQYF.

This clonotype occurred a few times. The chain links TRBV27 to TRBJ2-2, with 7 bases fitting TRBD1. The CDR3 consists of 14 residues. From germline, CDR1 is MNHEY and CDR2 SMNVEV (reference sequence). Unmatched junction bases numbered 4, after V lost 4 bases and J lost 5 bases. CDR3 amino acids: CASSSLTGTGELFF. The CDR3 DNA sequence: TGTGCCAGCAGTTCCTTGACAGGGACCGGGGAGCTGTTTTTT.

This rearrangement joins TRBV7-9 to TRBJ1-5; 7 bases agree with TRBD1. CDR1 is SEHNR, CDR2 FQNEAQ, per germline (reference sequence). With 4 bases clipped from V and 11 bases from J, the junction kept 14 bases outside the gene matches. The CDR3 totals 15 residues. CDR3 DNA sequence: TGTGCCAGCAGCTCTGGGACAGCGGGGGCGGTGACCCAGCATTTT. Its translation: CASSSGTAGAVTQHF.

This clonotype was counted between two and nine times. V usage is TRBV29-1 and J usage is TRBJ2-2, with 8 bases matching TRBD2. Germline CDR1 reads SQVTM; CDR2 reads ANQGSEA. The CDR3 runs to 13 residues. Trimming cost V 4 bases and J 3 bases; bases outside gene matches: 1. CDR3 region: CSVAAGDTGELFF. CDR3 nucleotides: TGCAGCGTTGCAGCGGGAGACACCGGGGAGCTGTTTTTT.